A selection of T cell receptor beta chains follows, all from one sample in a study of shared clonotypes between healthy human individuals. Measured with immunoSEQ multiplex PCR; TCRdb has only the in-frame clones, and not every one. The sample yields roughly 760,000 clones, over 65% seen once. The sample consisted of memory CD4+ T cells sorted from blood. The receptors were gathered from a woman aged 30 to 39 in good health. Each CDR3 is given with its conserved first and last residue. D genes are given only for firm matches. Size tells how often a clone was seen (once, few, many) or the class of an expanded clone, and some rows leave it out.

clone size: few
V gene: TRBV5-4
J gene: TRBJ1-3
D gene: TRBD1
CDR3 DNA: TGTGCCAGCCGGGCGGGGACAGCTGGAAACACCATATATTTT
CDR3 protein: CASRAGTAGNTIYF

clone size: -
V gene: TRBV28
J gene: TRBJ2-7
D gene: TRBD1
CDR3 DNA: TGTGCCAGCAGGGACAGGGTCTACGAGCAGTACTTC
CDR3 protein: CASRDRVYEQYF

clone size: -
V gene: TRBV28
J gene: TRBJ1-2
D gene: -
CDR3 DNA: TGTGCCAGCAGCTCAGGGCCATCCGGGGTACTCACCTTC
CDR3 protein: CASSSGPSGVLTF

clone size: -
V gene: TRBV28
J gene: TRBJ1-2
D gene: -
CDR3 DNA: TGTGCCAGCAGTTCAACATATGGCTACACCTTC
CDR3 protein: CASSSTYGYTF

clone size: -
V gene: TRBV5-1
J gene: TRBJ1-4
D gene: -
CDR3 DNA: TGCGCCAGCAGCTTAAAAGGGAACGAAAAACTGTTTTTT
CDR3 protein: CASSLKGNEKLFF

clone size: -
V gene: TRBV2
J gene: TRBJ2-3
D gene: TRBD2
CDR3 DNA: TGTGCCAGCAGTGGCAGGCTAGCGGGAGACTCTACGCAGTATTTT
CDR3 protein: CASSGRLAGDSTQYF

clone size: many
V gene: TRBV11-2
J gene: TRBJ1-5
D gene: -
CDR3 DNA: TGTGCCAGCAGCTTAGATAGCAATCAGCCCCAGCATTTT
CDR3 protein: CASSLDSNQPQHF

clone size: -
V gene: TRBV28
J gene: TRBJ1-2
D gene: TRBD1
CDR3 DNA: TGTGCCAGCAGTGTGGACAGGGTCTATGGCTACACCTTC
CDR3 protein: CASSVDRVYGYTF

clone size: -
V gene: TRBV28
J gene: TRBJ1-2
D gene: -
CDR3 DNA: TGTGCCAGCAGTTTCAGCAGAAACTATGGCTACACCTTC
CDR3 protein: CASSFSRNYGYTF

clone size: -
V gene: TRBV5-1
J gene: TRBJ2-7
D gene: -
CDR3 DNA: TGCGCCAGCAGCTTGGTGTCCTTACAGCTGACGGAGCAGTACTTC
CDR3 protein: CASSLVSLQLTEQYF

clone size: many
V gene: TRBV5-3
J gene: TRBJ1-4
D gene: -
CDR3 DNA: TGTGCCAGAAGCCCTTGGTTGGAGGGAGGGGATGAAAAACTGTTTTTT
CDR3 protein: CARSPWLEGGDEKLFF

clone size: -
V gene: TRBV7-3
J gene: TRBJ1-1
D gene: -
CDR3 DNA: TGTGCCAGCAGCGTATCCAGTGGCACTGAAGCTTTCTTT
CDR3 protein: CASSVSSGTEAFF

clone size: once
V gene: TRBV19
J gene: TRBJ1-5
D gene: -
CDR3 DNA: TGTGCCAGTAGGCGAGCGGGGGGGCGCGGGGTTGCCAATCAGCCCCAGCATTTT
CDR3 protein: CASRRAGGRGVANQPQHF

clone size: -
V gene: TRBV4-1
J gene: TRBJ1-4
D gene: TRBD1
CDR3 DNA: TGCGCCAGCAGCCAAGCGGACAGGAGAGGGGCAAAACTGTTTTTT
CDR3 protein: CASSQADRRGAKLFF

clone size: -
V gene: TRBV7-3
J gene: TRBJ2-2
D gene: TRBD1
CDR3 DNA: TGTGCCAGCAGCTTAACGGGACAGGGGAACACCGGGGAGCTGTTTTTT
CDR3 protein: CASSLTGQGNTGELFF

clone size: once
V gene: TRBV10-1
J gene: TRBJ1-3
D gene: -
CDR3 DNA: TGCGCCAGCAGTGAGTCGGGTTTTCGTGACACCATATATTTT
CDR3 protein: CASSESGFRDTIYF

clone size: few
V gene: TRBV18
J gene: TRBJ2-2
D gene: TRBD2
CDR3 DNA: TGTGCCAGCTCACCAAGCACTAGCGGGACCGGGGAGCTGTTTTTT
CDR3 protein: CASSPSTSGTGELFF

clone size: -
V gene: TRBV30
J gene: TRBJ2-7
D gene: -
CDR3 DNA: TGTGCCTGGAGTGTGTCAGGGGCTGCCAGGGGGCAGTACTTC
CDR3 protein: CAWSVSGAARGQYF

clone size: many
V gene: TRBV19
J gene: TRBJ1-5
D gene: -
CDR3 DNA: TGTGCCAGTCGTACGGCACGGTCTGTCCAGCCCCAGCATTTT
CDR3 protein: CASRTARSVQPQHF